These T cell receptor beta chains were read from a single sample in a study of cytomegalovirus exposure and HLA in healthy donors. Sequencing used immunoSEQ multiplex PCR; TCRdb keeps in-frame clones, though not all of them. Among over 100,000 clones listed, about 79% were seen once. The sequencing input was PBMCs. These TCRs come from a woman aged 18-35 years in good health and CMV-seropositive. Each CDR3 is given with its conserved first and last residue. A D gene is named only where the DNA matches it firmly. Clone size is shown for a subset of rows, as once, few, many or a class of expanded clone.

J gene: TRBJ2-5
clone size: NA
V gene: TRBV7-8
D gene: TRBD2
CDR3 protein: CASSRGTSGDLETQYF
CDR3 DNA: TGTGCCAGCAGCCGCGGGACTAGCGGGGACTTGGAGACCCAGTACTTC

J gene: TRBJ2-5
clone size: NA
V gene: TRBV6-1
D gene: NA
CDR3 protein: CASSWDTKLQETQYF
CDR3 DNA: TGTGCCAGCAGTTGGGACACAAAACTCCAAGAGACCCAGTACTTC

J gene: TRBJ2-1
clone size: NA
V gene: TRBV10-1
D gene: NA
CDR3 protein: CASSGPGLLDLGYNEQFF
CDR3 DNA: TGCGCCAGCAGTGGGCCGGGACTGCTCGACCTGGGCTACAATGAGCAGTTCTTC

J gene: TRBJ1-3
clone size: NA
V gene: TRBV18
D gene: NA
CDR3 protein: CASSPPEGLPSGNTIYF
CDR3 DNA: TGTGCCAGCTCACCACCGGAGGGGCTCCCATCTGGAAACACCATATATTTT

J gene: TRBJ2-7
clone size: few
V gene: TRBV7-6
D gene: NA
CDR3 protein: CASTLGPADSWLYEQYF
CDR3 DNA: TGTGCCAGCACCTTAGGCCCCGCCGACTCGTGGCTATACGAGCAGTACTTC

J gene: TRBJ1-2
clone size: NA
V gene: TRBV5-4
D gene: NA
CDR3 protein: CASSLPTSGYTF
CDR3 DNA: TGTGCCAGCAGCTTGCCGACAAGTGGCTACACCTTC

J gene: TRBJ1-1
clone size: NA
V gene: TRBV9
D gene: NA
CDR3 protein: CASSVDPGYTEAFF
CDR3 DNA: TGTGCCAGCAGCGTAGACCCAGGTTACACTGAAGCTTTCTTT

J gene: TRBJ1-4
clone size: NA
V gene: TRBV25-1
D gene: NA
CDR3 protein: CASSLTATNEKLFF
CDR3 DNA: TGTGCCAGCAGTTTAACTGCAACTAATGAAAAACTGTTTTTT

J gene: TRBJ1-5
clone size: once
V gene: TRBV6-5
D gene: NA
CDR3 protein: CASRPWRRGNQPQHF
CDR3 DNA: TGTGCCAGCAGACCATGGCGACGGGGCAATCAGCCCCAGCATTTT

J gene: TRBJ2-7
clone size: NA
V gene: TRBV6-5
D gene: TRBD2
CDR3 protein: CASSMGGERDEQYF
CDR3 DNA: TGTGCCAGCAGCATGGGGGGGGAGAGGGACGAGCAGTACTTC

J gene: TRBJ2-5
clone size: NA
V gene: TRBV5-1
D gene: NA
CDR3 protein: CASSFSRQETQYF
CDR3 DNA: TGCGCCAGCAGCTTCAGCAGGCAAGAGACCCAGTACTTC

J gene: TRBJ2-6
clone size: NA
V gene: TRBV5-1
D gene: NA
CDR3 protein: CASSSGSGANVLTF
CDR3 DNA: TGCGCCAGCAGCTCGGGCTCTGGGGCCAACGTCCTGACTTTC

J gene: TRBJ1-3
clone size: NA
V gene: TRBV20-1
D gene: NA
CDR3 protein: CSGTGGNTIYF
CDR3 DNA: TGCAGTGGCACGGGGGGAAACACCATATATTTT

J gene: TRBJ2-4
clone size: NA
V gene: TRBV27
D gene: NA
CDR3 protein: CASSPTAWVAKNIQYF
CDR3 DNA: TGTGCCAGCAGCCCGACAGCCTGGGTAGCCAAAAACATTCAGTACTTC

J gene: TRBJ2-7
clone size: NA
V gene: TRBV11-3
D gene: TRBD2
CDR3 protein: CASSQLAEAYEQYF
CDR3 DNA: TGTGCCAGCAGCCAACTAGCGGAGGCCTACGAGCAGTACTTC

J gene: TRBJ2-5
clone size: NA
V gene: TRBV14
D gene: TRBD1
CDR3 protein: CASSPMTGQETQYF
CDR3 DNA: TGTGCCAGCAGCCCCATGACAGGGCAAGAGACCCAGTACTTC

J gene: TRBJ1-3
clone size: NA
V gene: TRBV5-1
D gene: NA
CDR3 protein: CASSSGYRAGNTIYF
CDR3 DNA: TGCGCCAGCAGCTCAGGGTATCGAGCTGGAAACACCATATATTTT

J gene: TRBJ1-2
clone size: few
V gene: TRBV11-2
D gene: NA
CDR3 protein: CASSFRYQGTLGYTF
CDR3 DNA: TGTGCCAGCAGCTTTCGGTATCAGGGTACGTTAGGCTACACCTTC

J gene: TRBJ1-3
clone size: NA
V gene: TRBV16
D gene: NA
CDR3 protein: CASSRDFTSGNTIYF
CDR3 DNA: TGTGCCAGCAGCCGAGATTTTACCTCTGGAAACACCATATATTTT

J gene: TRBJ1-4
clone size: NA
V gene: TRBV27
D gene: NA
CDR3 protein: CASSYTGMYGEKLFF
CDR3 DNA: TGTGCCAGCAGTTATACAGGGATGTACGGTGAAAAACTGTTTTTT

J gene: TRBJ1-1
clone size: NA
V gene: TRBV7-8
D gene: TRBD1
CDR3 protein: CASIKTGQSNTEAFF
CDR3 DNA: TGTGCCAGCATCAAAACGGGACAGTCAAACACTGAAGCTTTCTTT

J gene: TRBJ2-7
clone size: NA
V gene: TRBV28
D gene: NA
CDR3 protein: CASTWRGLSYEQYF
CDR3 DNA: TGTGCCAGCACCTGGCGAGGATTATCCTACGAGCAGTACTTC

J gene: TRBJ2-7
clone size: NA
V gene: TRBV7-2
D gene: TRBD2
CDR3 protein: CASSRPGGWGSYEQYF
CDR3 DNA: TGTGCCAGCAGCCGCCCGGGAGGCTGGGGCTCCTACGAGCAGTACTTC

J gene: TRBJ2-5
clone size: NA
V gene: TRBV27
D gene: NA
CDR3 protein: CASSLRTIWGPSKETQYF
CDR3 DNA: TGTGCCAGCAGTTTACGGACCATATGGGGGCCCTCCAAGGAGACCCAGTACTTC

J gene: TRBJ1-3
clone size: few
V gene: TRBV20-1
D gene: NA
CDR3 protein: CSASQGNTIYF
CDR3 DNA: TGCAGTGCTAGCCAAGGAAACACCATATATTTT

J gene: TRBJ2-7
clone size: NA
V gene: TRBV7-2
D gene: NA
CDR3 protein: CASSLGWSPYEQYF
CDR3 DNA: TGTGCCAGCAGCTTAGGTTGGAGCCCCTACGAGCAGTACTTC

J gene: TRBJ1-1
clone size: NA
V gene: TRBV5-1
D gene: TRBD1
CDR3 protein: CASSRVTGVNTEAFF
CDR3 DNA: TGCGCCAGCAGCAGAGTAACAGGGGTAAACACTGAAGCTTTCTTT

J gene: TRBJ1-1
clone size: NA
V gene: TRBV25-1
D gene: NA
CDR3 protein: CASTSAGEGTEAFF
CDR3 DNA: TGTGCCAGCACCTCGGCAGGGGAAGGCACTGAAGCTTTCTTT

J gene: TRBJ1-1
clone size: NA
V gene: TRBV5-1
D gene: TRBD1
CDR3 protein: CASSGQGDTEAFF
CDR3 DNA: TGCGCCAGCAGCGGACAGGGTGACACTGAAGCTTTCTTT

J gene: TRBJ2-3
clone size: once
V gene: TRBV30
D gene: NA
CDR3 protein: CAWDRGFVDTQYF
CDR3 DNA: TGTGCCTGGGACCGAGGGTTTGTAGATACGCAGTATTTT

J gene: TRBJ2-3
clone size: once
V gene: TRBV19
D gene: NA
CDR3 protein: CASSRLLRDTQYF
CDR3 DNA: TGTGCCAGTAGTCGACTACTGCGGGATACGCAGTATTTT

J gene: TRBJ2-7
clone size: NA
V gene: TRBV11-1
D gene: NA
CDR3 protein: CASSLDNEQYF
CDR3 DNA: TGTGCCAGCAGCTTAGACAACGAGCAGTACTTC

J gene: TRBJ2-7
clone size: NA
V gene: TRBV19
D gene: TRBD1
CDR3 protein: CASRGTGYEQYF
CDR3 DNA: TGTGCCAGTCGGGGGACAGGCTACGAGCAGTACTTC

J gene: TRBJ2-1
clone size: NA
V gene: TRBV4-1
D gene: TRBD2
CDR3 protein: CASSPGTSGSNEQFF
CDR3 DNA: TGCGCCAGCAGCCCCGGGACTAGCGGGAGCAATGAGCAGTTCTTC

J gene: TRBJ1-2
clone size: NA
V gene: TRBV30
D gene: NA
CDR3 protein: CAWALGTADYSGYTF
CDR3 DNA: TGTGCCTGGGCTTTAGGGACTGCCGACTATTCTGGCTACACCTTC

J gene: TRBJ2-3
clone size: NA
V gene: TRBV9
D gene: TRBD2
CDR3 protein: CASSARPGLAGVGTDTQYF
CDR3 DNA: TGTGCCAGCAGCGCCCGACCGGGACTAGCGGGAGTCGGTACAGATACGCAGTATTTT

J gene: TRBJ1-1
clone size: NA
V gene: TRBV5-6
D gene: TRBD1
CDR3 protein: CASSFPGRGLPNTEAFF
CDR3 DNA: TGTGCCAGCAGCTTCCCCGGCAGGGGGCTTCCGAACACTGAAGCTTTCTTT

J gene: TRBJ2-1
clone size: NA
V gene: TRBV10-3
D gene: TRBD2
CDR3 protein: CAITLAGGDEQFF
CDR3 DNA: TGTGCCATCACACTAGCGGGAGGCGACGAGCAGTTCTTC

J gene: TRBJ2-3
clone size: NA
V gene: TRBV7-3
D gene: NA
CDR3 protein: CASSFGGKTDTQYF
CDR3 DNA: TGTGCCAGCAGCTTCGGCGGGAAAACAGATACGCAGTATTTT

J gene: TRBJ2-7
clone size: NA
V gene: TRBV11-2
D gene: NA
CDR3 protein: CASSSRTRSYEQYF
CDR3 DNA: TGTGCCAGCAGCTCTAGGACTCGCTCCTACGAGCAGTACTTC

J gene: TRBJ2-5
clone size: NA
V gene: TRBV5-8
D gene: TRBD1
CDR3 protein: CASRLRATGPSGTQYF
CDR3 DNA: TGTGCCAGCAGGTTGAGGGCGACAGGGCCAAGTGGGACCCAGTACTTC

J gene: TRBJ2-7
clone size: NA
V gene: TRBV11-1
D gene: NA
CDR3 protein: CASSHTGLTTYEQYF
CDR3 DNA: TGTGCCAGCAGCCACACAGGACTAACAACCTACGAGCAGTACTTC

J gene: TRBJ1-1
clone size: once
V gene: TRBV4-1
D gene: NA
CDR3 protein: CASIERVRESANTEAFF
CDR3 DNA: TGCGCCAGCATCGAAAGGGTCCGGGAGTCCGCGAACACTGAAGCTTTCTTT

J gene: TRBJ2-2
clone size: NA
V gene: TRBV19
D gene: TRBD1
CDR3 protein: CASSMVQGEAGELFF
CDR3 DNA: TGTGCCAGTAGTATGGTACAGGGGGAGGCCGGGGAGCTGTTTTTT